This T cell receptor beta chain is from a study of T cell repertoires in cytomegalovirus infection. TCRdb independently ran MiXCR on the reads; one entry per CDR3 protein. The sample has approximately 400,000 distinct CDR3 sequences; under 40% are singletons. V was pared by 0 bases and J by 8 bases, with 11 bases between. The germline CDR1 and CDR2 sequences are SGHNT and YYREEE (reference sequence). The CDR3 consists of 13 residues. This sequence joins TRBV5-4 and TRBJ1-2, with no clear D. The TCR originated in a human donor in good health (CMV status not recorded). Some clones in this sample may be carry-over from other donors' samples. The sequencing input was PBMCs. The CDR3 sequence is CASSLEWTEGYTF. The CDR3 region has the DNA TGTGCCAGCAGCTTGGAGTGGACGGAAGGCTACACCTTC.